These 16 T cell receptor beta chains were sequenced from one sample in a study of blood T cell repertoires in COVID-19. Method: immunoSEQ multiplex PCR; TCRdb's copy keeps in-frame clones and lacks some. The repertoire holds fewer than 200,000 clones, with 84% as singletons. Sequencing was performed on PBMCs or T cells enriched from blood (not recorded which). Receptors were obtained from a woman in her 30s who had been exposed to COVID-19.

This clone was found a few times. V gene TRBV7-3 combines with J gene TRBJ2-7, with 8 positions matching TRBD2. The germline gives CDR1 SGHTA, CDR2 FQGTGA. V lost 5 bases, J lost 9 bases, and 9 bases stayed unmatched. The CDR3 is made up of 13 amino acids. CDR3 nucleotides: TGTGCCAGCAGCCGCCCCGGGGGGGAGGTGCAGTACTTC. Amino acid sequence: CASSRPGGEVQYF.

The chain links TRBV19 to TRBJ2-7; 8 bases line up with TRBD1. This CDR3 is built from 14 residues. Germline assignment: CDR1 LNHDA and CDR2 SQIVND (reference sequence). Unmatched junction bases numbered 8, after V lost 4 bases and J lost 6 bases. As DNA, the CDR3 is TGTGCCAGTAGTAGAAGGACAGGGTTCGGCGAGCAGTACTTC. Protein: CASSRRTGFGEQYF.

This chain joins TRBV6-4 and TRBJ1-2; unclear D gene. The CDR3 spans 14 residues. V dropped 2 bases and J dropped 8 bases, with 15 bases sitting between them. Germline V gives CDR1 MRHNA, CDR2 SNTAGT. The CDR3 region is CASSDDAEGSGYTF. CDR3 DNA sequence: TGTGCCAGCAGTGACGATGCGGAGGGCTCGGGCTACACCTTC.

This clone was counted once. The chain is built from TRBV10-2 and TRBJ1-2; a possible D gene is TRBD1 (5 bases). V was pared by 7 bases and J by 4 bases, with 16 bases between. The CDR3 runs to 14 residues. Germline values: CDR1 WSHSY, CDR2 SAAADI. The CDR3, as DNA: TGCGCCAGCACCAGTGAACAGGAGCTCTATGGCTACACCTTC. This translates into CASTSEQELYGYTF.

V is TRBV18 and J is TRBJ2-3, with TRBD2 identical over 7 bases. The V gene's germline CDR1 is KGHSH and CDR2 LQKENI. V dropped 3 bases and J dropped 1; count of bases not matched to a gene: 7. This CDR3 contains 16 residues. DNA for the CDR3: TGTGCCAGCTCACCGGGAGGGGTTTCGGGCACAGATACGCAGTATTTT. Encoded protein: CASSPGGVSGTDTQYF. Together with reference TRBV18 and TRBJ2-3, the CDR3 gives the full variable domain: NAGVMQNPRHLVRRRGQEARLRCSPMKGHSHVYWYRQLPEEGLKFMVYLQKENIIDESGMPKERFSAEFPKEGPSILRIQQVVRGDSAAYFCASSPGGVSGTDTQYFGPGTRLTVL.

V gene TRBV2 combines with J gene TRBJ2-7; D perhaps matches TRBD1 (6 bases). There are 13 residues in the CDR3. Germline V gene data show CDR1 as SNHLY and CDR2 as FYNNEI. Trimming stripped 8 bases from V and 7 bases from J, with 18 bases between. The CDR3 bases are TGTGCCAGCGTAGAACAGGGAGTGGGGGAGCAGTACTTC. Translation gives CASVEQGVGEQYF. Drawing the rest from reference TRBV2 and TRBJ2-7, the complete variable domain is EPEVTQTPSHQVTQMGQEVILRCVPISNHLYFYWYRQILGQKVEFLVSFYNNEISEKSEIFDDQFSVERPDGSNFTLKIRSTKLEDSAMYFCASVEQGVGEQYFGPGTRLTVT.

This chain joins TRBV5-6 and TRBJ2-2, with TRBD2 as a possible D gene (5 bases). V lost 2 bases and J lost 6, with 5 bases in between. The germline V gene encodes CDR1 SGHDT and CDR2 YYEEEE. The CDR3 is 12 residues long. The CDR3 DNA follows: TGTGCCAGCAGCTTCGGGGCCGGGGAGCTGTTTTTT. Encoded protein: CASSFGAGELFF.

The V call is TRBV6-1, the J call TRBJ2-7; D is possibly TRBD1 (6 bases). CDR1 is MNHNS and CDR2 is SASEGT in the germline V gene. The CDR3 loop spans 13 amino acids. Trimming cost V 7 bases and J 7 bases, with 17 bases left between them. CDR3 sequence: CASTNRELGEQYF. The CDR3 DNA sequence: TGTGCCAGCACCAACAGGGAGTTGGGTGAGCAGTACTTC.

CDR3 region: CASSKGASGPLNEQFF. The CDR3 bases are TGTGCCAGCAGCAAAGGGGCTAGCGGGCCTCTGAATGAGCAGTTCTTC. The chain employs TRBV21-1 and TRBJ2-1; TRBD2 was called by the table and not checked on the DNA. TRBV21-1 is a pseudogene segment. The length of the CDR3 is 16 residues.

The chain carries TRBV6-5 and TRBJ2-7; 7 bases align to TRBD2. With V trimmed by 2 bases and J by 10 bases, 11 bases remained unmatched. Germline CDR1 MNHEY, CDR2 SVGAGI. The CDR3 is 14 residues long. The CDR3 loop is CASSYGGGRTIQYF. The CDR3 DNA is TGTGCCAGCAGTTACGGGGGGGGACGTACGATTCAGTACTTC.

The chain employs TRBV11-2 and TRBJ1-4, with D maybe TRBD1 (6 bases). V shed 5 bases and J shed 8 bases, with 18 bases lying between them. The CDR3 runs 15 residues. Germline lookup yields CDR1 SGHAT and CDR2 FQNNGV. This CDR3 reads CASSHRGGAVEKLFF. The DNA of the CDR3 is TGTGCCAGCAGCCATCGGGGGGGCGCAGTAGAAAAACTGTTTTTT.

This chain uses TRBV4-1 with TRBJ1-1, with D perhaps matching TRBD1 (6 bases). The CDR3 contains 14 residues. The ends were cut back, 1 base at V and 4 bases at J, with 10 bases in the middle. CDR1 is MGHRA and CDR2 is YSYEKL in the germline V gene. The CDR3 loop is CASSQGGGLTEAFF. The CDR3 bases are TGCGCCAGCAGCCAAGGGGGGGGGCTCACTGAAGCTTTCTTT.

This clone appeared a single time. V gene TRBV4-3 combines with J gene TRBJ1-1; D unresolved. Germline V gene lookup returns CDR1 LGHNA and CDR2 YSLEER. The CDR3 totals 15 residues. Trimming left V 0 bases short and J 1 base short, with 9 bases between. The CDR3 DNA sequence: TGCGCCAGCAGCCAAGATCGGGGTGGGAACACTGAAGCTTTCTTT. This encodes CASSQDRGGNTEAFF.

V and J are TRBV29-1 and TRBJ1-1; 11 positions match TRBD1. Germline CDR1 reads SQVTM; CDR2 reads ANQGSEA. The CDR3 has 15 amino acids. J was trimmed by 1 base and V by 5 bases; bases with no gene match: 6. As DNA, the CDR3 is TGCAGCGTTTCTTGGACAGGGGGCCAGAACACTGAAGCTTTCTTT. It translates to CSVSWTGGQNTEAFF.

The chain links TRBV6-1 to TRBJ1-2, with D hard to call. CDR3 length: 14 residues. Trimming stripped 3 bases from V and 4 bases from J, with 12 bases between. The germline V gene has CDR1 MNHNS and CDR2 SASEGT. CDR3 sequence (DNA): TGTGCCAGCAGTGAGGGTTACAGAAGCTATGGCTACACCTTC. Its translation: CASSEGYRSYGYTF.

This clone was counted only a few times. The chain combines TRBV10-1 with TRBJ1-1, with unresolved D. CDR1 WNHNN and CDR2 SYGVQD come from the germline V gene (reference sequence). With 6 bases removed from V and 10 bases from J, the gap between germline ends came to 9 bases. This CDR3 is 10 amino acids long. The CDR3 DNA sequence: TGCGCCAGCAGGAGGGTAGGAGCTTTCTTT. Amino acids: CASRRVGAFF.